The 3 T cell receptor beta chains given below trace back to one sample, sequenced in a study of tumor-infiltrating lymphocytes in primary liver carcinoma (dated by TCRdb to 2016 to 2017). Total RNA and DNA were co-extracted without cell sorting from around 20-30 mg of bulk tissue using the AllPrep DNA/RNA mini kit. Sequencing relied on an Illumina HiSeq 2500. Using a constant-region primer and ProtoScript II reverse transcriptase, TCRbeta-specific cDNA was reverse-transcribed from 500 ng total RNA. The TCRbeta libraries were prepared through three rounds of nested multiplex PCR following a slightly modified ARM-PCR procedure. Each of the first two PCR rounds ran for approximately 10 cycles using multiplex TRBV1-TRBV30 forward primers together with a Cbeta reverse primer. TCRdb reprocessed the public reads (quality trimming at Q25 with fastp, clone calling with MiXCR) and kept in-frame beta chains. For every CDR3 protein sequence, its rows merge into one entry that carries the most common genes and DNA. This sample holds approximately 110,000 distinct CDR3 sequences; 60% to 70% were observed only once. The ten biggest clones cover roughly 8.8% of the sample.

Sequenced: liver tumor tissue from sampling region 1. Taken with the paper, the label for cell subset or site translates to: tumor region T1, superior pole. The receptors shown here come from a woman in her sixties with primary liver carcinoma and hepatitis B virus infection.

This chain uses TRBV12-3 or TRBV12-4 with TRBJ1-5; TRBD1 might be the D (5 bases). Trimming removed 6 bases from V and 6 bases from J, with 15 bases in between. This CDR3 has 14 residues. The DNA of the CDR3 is TGTGCCAGCAGCTGCAGAGGGGTGCGTCAGCCCCAGCATTTT. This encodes CASSCRGVRQPQHF.

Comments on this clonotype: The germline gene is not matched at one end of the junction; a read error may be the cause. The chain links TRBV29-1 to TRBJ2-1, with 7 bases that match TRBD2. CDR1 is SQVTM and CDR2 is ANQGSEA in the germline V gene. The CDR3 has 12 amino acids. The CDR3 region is CIVGGVGNEQFF. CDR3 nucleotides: TGCATCGTTGGGGGGGTGGGCAATGAGCAGTTCTTC.

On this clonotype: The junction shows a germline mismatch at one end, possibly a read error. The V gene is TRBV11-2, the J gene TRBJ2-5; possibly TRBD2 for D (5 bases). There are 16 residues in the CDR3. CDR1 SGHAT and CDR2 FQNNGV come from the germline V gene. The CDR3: CASSHSRGSARETQYF. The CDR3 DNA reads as TGTGCCAGCAGCCACTCCCGTGGTAGCGCGAGAGAGACTCAGTACTTC.